Listed below are T cell receptor beta chains from one sample, sequenced in a study of blood T cell repertoires in COVID-19. The table came from immunoSEQ multiplex PCR; TCRdb's copy has only in-frame clones and leaves some out. This table holds about 53,000 clones, roughly 77% found once. The material sequenced was peripheral blood. The source is a man in his sixties or seventies with active or convalescent COVID-19. The conserved cysteine and the conserved F or W are not part of the CDR3 here. Fields, in order: J gene, V gene, clone size, CDR3 protein. A row's size may be missing; if present it is once, few, many or a size class.

J: TRBJ2-3
V: TRBV2
size: many
CDR3: ASSEGRGYTQY

J: TRBJ2-5
V: TRBV6-5
size: -
CDR3: ASLPWAGGLETQY

J: TRBJ1-2
V: TRBV5-5
size: -
CDR3: ASSIVGTGDYGYT

J: TRBJ1-5
V: TRBV30
size: -
CDR3: AWSQSNQPQH

J: TRBJ2-3
V: TRBV7-3
size: -
CDR3: ASSLGVSSTDTQY

J: TRBJ2-1
V: TRBV7-2
size: -
CDR3: ASSLGNRGQDEQF

J: TRBJ1-1
V: TRBV25-1
size: -
CDR3: ASSEFGTGGRNTEAF

J: TRBJ2-3
V: TRBV5-6
size: -
CDR3: ASSLEVREGPSDTQY

J: TRBJ2-5
V: TRBV28
size: -
CDR3: ASSVLADQETQY

J: TRBJ1-1
V: TRBV30
size: medium-sized
CDR3: AWSPGTGHTEAF

J: TRBJ2-5
V: TRBV6-6
size: once
CDR3: ASGERGGPETQY

J: TRBJ2-5
V: TRBV19
size: -
CDR3: ASKASGRTETQY

J: TRBJ2-5
V: TRBV30
size: -
CDR3: AWSVRQGWETQY

J: TRBJ1-1
V: TRBV5-1
size: few
CDR3: ASSSGQGASEAF

J: TRBJ2-7
V: TRBV18
size: -
CDR3: ASSPNRGLSSYEQY

J: TRBJ1-6
V: TRBV7-9
size: few
CDR3: ATQQSDRGASSYNSPLH

J: TRBJ1-2
V: TRBV19
size: -
CDR3: ASSAKDRGFGNYGYT

J: TRBJ1-3
V: TRBV4-2
size: -
CDR3: ASSLRTGSGNTIY

J: TRBJ2-1
V: TRBV4-3
size: -
CDR3: ASSQGLVSYNEQF

J: TRBJ2-1
V: TRBV4-2
size: -
CDR3: ASSRGGRDEQF

J: TRBJ1-4
V: TRBV4-1
size: -
CDR3: ASSGTGGGNEKLF

J: TRBJ1-2
V: TRBV4-2
size: -
CDR3: ASSQVPSVTNYGYT

J: TRBJ1-1
V: TRBV2
size: few
CDR3: ARGGLNTEAF

J: TRBJ2-3
V: TRBV29-1
size: -
CDR3: SALGTGSTDTQY

J: TRBJ2-1
V: TRBV13
size: -
CDR3: AVSRAVPQGEQF

J: TRBJ1-2
V: TRBV6-5
size: once
CDR3: ASSYSGGPGDGYT

J: TRBJ2-3
V: TRBV5-1
size: few
CDR3: ASSLVGVTDTQY

J: TRBJ2-2
V: TRBV27
size: -
CDR3: ASRPRVTGELF

J: TRBJ1-5
V: TRBV19
size: -
CDR3: ASSLRGGVGNQPQH

J: TRBJ1-1
V: TRBV11-2
size: -
CDR3: ASSLAQAAKAF

J: TRBJ1-1
V: TRBV7-9
size: -
CDR3: ASSPLQGSEAF

J: TRBJ2-3
V: TRBV25-1
size: -
CDR3: ASSGYSGGYTDTQY

J: TRBJ1-2
V: TRBV5-1
size: -
CDR3: ASSSGQGIYGYT

J: TRBJ2-3
V: TRBV11-3
size: -
CDR3: ASSFGASTDTQY

J: TRBJ2-2
V: TRBV7-7
size: -
CDR3: ASSLQAGQGTGELF

J: TRBJ2-1
V: TRBV28
size: -
CDR3: ASSDLSGSYNEQF

J: TRBJ2-6
V: TRBV7-2
size: -
CDR3: ASSLIQGVGANVLT

J: TRBJ2-1
V: TRBV19
size: -
CDR3: ASSLGTSGRYLYNEQF

J: TRBJ1-2
V: TRBV28
size: -
CDR3: ASSLDRNYGYT

J: TRBJ2-7
V: TRBV11-2
size: -
CDR3: ASSFWDRGGIYEQY

J: TRBJ1-1
V: TRBV11-2
size: -
CDR3: ASSPGQAGILTEAF

J: TRBJ2-7
V: TRBV10-3
size: -
CDR3: AISEQLDEQY

J: TRBJ2-2
V: TRBV2
size: -
CDR3: ASSPDSNYSGELF

J: TRBJ1-3
V: TRBV7-4
size: -
CDR3: ASRPCQQGVSGNTIY

J: TRBJ1-2
V: TRBV6-6
size: -
CDR3: ASSSRDKVRYGYT

J: TRBJ2-7
V: TRBV7-2
size: -
CDR3: ASSSQTGEFSEQY

J: TRBJ2-1
V: TRBV11-3
size: few
CDR3: ASSLALLAGGPEEQF

J: TRBJ2-2
V: TRBV5-4
size: -
CDR3: ASSLDRRETGELF

J: TRBJ2-7
V: TRBV5-1
size: -
CDR3: ASSVLQGPYEQY

J: TRBJ2-3
V: TRBV5-1
size: -
CDR3: ASSLGGARMADTQY

J: TRBJ1-5
V: TRBV19
size: -
CDR3: ASSRRTGHNQPQH

J: TRBJ2-5
V: TRBV11-2
size: -
CDR3: ASSPVSAGETQY

J: TRBJ2-5
V: TRBV9
size: once
CDR3: ASSVGLLQETQY